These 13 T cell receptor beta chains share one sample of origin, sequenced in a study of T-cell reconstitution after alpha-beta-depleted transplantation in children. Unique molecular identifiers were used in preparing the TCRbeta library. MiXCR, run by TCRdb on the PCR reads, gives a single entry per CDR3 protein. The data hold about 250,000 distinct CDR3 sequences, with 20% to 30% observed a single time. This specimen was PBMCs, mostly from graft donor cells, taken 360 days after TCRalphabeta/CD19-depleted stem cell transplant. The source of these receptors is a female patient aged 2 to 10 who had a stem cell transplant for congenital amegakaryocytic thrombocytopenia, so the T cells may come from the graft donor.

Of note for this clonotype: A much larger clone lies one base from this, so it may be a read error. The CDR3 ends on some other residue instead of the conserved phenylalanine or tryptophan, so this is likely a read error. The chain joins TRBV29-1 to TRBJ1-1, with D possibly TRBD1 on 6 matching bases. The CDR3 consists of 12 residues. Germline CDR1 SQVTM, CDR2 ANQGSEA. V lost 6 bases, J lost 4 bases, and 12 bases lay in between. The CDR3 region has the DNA TGCAGCGTCCTACAGGGAACCACTGAAGCTTTCTGT. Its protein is CSVLQGTTEAFC.

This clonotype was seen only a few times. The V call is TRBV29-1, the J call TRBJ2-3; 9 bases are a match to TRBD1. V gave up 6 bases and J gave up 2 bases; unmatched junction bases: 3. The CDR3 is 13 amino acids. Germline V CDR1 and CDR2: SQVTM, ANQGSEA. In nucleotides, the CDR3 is TGCAGCGTCCAACAGGGGGCCACAGATACGCAGTATTTT. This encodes CSVQQGATDTQYF.

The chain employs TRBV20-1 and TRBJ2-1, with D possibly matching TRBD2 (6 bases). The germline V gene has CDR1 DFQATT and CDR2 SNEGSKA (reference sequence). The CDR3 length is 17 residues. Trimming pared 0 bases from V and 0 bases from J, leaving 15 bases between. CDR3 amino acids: CSARDRVRGTSYNEQFF. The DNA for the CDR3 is TGCAGTGCTAGAGATCGGGTTCGCGGGACCTCCTACAATGAGCAGTTCTTC.

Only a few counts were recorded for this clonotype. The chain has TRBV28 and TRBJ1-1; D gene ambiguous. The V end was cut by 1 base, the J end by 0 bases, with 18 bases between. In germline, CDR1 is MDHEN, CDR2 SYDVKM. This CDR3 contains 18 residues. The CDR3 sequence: CASSLYRPGSAMNTEAFF. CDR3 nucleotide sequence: TGTGCCAGCAGTTTATACCGTCCCGGGTCTGCAATGAACACTGAAGCTTTCTTT.

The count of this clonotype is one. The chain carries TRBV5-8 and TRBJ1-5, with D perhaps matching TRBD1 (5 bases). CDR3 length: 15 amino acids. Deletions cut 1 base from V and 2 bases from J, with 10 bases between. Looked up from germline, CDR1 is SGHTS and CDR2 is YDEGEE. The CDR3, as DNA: TGTGCCAGCAGCTTGAGGGGATATGGCAATCAGCCCCAGCATTTT. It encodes CASSLRGYGNQPQHF. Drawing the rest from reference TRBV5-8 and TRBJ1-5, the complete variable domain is EAGVTQSPTHLIKTRGQQATLRCSPISGHTSVYWYQQALGLGLQFLLWYDEGEERNRGNFPPRFSGRQFPNYSSELNVNALELEDSALYLCASSLRGYGNQPQHFGDGTRLSIL.

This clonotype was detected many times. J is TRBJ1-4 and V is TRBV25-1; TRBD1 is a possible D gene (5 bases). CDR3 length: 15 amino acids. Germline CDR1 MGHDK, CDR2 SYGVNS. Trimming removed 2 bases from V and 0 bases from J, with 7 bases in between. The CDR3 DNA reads TGTGCCAGCAGTGAAGGGGCCGCAACTAATGAAAAACTGTTTTTT. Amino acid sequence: CASSEGAATNEKLFF.

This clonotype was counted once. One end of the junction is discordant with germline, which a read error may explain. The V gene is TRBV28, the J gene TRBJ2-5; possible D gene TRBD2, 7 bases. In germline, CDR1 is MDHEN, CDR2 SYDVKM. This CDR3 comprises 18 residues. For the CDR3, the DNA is TGTGCCACCAGTTTATTCGAACCCGGGGGGCCGATCTCTGAGACCCAGTACTTC. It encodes CATSLFEPGGPISETQYF.

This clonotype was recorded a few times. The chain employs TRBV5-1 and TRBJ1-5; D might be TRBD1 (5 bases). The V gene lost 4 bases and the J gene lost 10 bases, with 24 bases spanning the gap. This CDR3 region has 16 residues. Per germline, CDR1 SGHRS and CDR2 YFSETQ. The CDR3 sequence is CASSLGPSGPCCPQHF. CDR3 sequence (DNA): TGCGCCAGCAGCCTTGGGCCCTCAGGGCCGTGTTGCCCCCAGCATTTT.

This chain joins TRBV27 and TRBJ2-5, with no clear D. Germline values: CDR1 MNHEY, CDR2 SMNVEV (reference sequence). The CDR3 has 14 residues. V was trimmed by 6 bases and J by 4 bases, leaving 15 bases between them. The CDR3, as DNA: TGTGCCAGCAGCTATCTGTGGGGTGGAGAGACCCAGTACTTC. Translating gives CASSYLWGGETQYF.

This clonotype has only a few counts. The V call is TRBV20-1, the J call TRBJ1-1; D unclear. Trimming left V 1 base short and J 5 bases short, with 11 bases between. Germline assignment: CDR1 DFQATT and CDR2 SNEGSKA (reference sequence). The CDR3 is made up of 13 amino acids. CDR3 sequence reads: CSARGGPRTEAFF. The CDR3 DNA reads TGCAGTGCTAGAGGCGGGCCCAGAACTGAAGCTTTCTTT.

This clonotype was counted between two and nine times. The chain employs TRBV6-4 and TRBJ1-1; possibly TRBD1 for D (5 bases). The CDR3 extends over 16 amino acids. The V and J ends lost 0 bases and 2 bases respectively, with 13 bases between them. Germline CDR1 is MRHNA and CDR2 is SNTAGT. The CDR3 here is CASSDSDSYSNTEAFF. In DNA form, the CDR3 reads TGTGCCAGCAGTGACTCTGACAGCTATAGTAACACTGAAGCTTTCTTT.

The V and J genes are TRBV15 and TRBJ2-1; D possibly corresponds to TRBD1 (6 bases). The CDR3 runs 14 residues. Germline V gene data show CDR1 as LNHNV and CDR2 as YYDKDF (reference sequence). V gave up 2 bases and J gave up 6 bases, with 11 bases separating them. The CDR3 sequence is CATSRQGKSNEQFF. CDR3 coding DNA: TGTGCCACCAGCAGACAGGGGAAATCCAATGAGCAGTTCTTC.

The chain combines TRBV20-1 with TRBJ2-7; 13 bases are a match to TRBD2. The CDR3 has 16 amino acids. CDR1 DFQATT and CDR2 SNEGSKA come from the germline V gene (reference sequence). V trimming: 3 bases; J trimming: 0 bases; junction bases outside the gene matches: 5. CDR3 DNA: TGCAGTGCTAGGACTAGCGGGGGGTCCCGCTCCTACGAGCAGTACTTC. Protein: CSARTSGGSRSYEQYF.